The 27 T cell receptor beta chains presented below share a single source sample, sequenced in a study of T cell repertoires in cytomegalovirus infection. TCRdb independently ran MiXCR on the reads; one entry per CDR3 protein. The sample lists about 360,000 distinct CDR3 sequences, around a sixth seen once, with 8.7% in the top ten. Sample: PBMCs. The receptors here all came from a human donor in good health (CMV status not recorded). Some clones in this sample may be carry-over from other donors' samples.

This sequence joins TRBV19 and TRBJ2-1; a weak D match, TRBD2 (6 bases). Trimming stripped 0 bases from V and 13 bases from J, with 13 bases between. The CDR3 spans 13 residues. Germline V gene lookup returns CDR1 LNHDA and CDR2 SQIVND (reference sequence). The CDR3 coding sequence is TGTGCCAGTAGTATAGATTTCATGGGACTTCAGTTCTTC. This translates into CASSIDFMGLQFF.

The chain carries TRBV7-8 and TRBJ2-3; D unresolved. Trimming removed 2 bases at V and 2 bases at J, with 11 bases between. The CDR3 spans 15 residues. Germline CDR1 reads SGHVS; CDR2 reads FQNEAQ. The CDR3 here is CASSLRRMNTDTQYF. CDR3 DNA sequence: TGTGCCAGCAGCTTAAGGCGGATGAACACAGATACGCAGTATTTT.

The chain carries TRBV28 and TRBJ2-1, with D unresolved. The CDR3 consists of 15 residues. V shed 4 bases and J shed 10 bases, with 20 bases lying between them. CDR1 is MDHEN, CDR2 SYDVKM, per germline. The CDR3 nucleotides are TGTGCCAGCAGTTATCTTTTAGGACCCTCGAAGGAGCAGTTCTTC. Translating it yields CASSYLLGPSKEQFF.

This clonotype was counted many times. V gene TRBV12-5 combines with J gene TRBJ2-5, with 14 bases fitting TRBD2. The CDR3 is 16 residues long. V lost 5 bases, J lost 4 bases, and 6 bases stayed unmatched. Germline V CDR1 and CDR2: LGHNT, FRNRAP. In DNA form, the CDR3 reads TGTGCTAGTGGTCCCCCCGGACTAGCGGGAGGAGAGACCCAGTACTTC. It encodes CASGPPGLAGGETQYF.

This clonotype was recorded at least ten times. The J gene is TRBJ1-5, the V gene TRBV7-2; D might be TRBD1 (5 bases). Trimming pared 3 bases from V and 3 bases from J, leaving 12 bases between. Germline assignment: CDR1 SGHTA and CDR2 FQGNSA. The CDR3 runs 15 residues. The CDR3 DNA is TGTGCCAGCAGCTTTCAAGGGGCCGCCAATCAGCCCCAGCATTTT. Encoded protein: CASSFQGAANQPQHF.

The genes are TRBV28 and TRBJ1-3; no definite D call. Trimming pared 8 bases from V and 11 bases from J, leaving 13 bases between. CDR3 length equals 11 residues. Germline CDR1 MDHEN, CDR2 SYDVKM. The CDR3, as DNA: TGTGCCAGCGGGGAGCGCATTCCCATATATTTT. Its translation is CASGERIPIYF.

The V gene is TRBV19, the J gene TRBJ1-5; maybe TRBD1 (5 bases). CDR3 length: 15 residues. Germline CDR1 and CDR2: LNHDA and SQIVND (reference sequence). The germline V and J ends were trimmed by 3 bases and 1 base, with 10 bases remaining between them. CDR3 nucleotide sequence: TGTGCCAGTAGTATTCGCGGGGGAAGCAATCAGCCCCAGCATTTT. It yields the protein CASSIRGGSNQPQHF. The full variable domain, in which reference TRBV19 and TRBJ1-5 provide the parts outside the CDR3, is DGGITQSPKYLFRKEGQNVTLSCEQNLNHDAMYWYRQDPGQGLRLIYYSQIVNDFQKGDIAEGYSVSREKKESFPLTVTSAQKNPTAFYLCASSIRGGSNQPQHFGDGTRLSIL.

This clonotype was seen ten or more times. This chain uses TRBV7-8 with TRBJ2-3, with a tentative D call TRBD2 (5 bases). V lost 0 bases to trimming and J lost 1 base, with 8 bases between them. The CDR3 has 15 amino acids. Per germline, CDR1 SGHVS and CDR2 FQNEAQ. CDR3 sequence reads: CASSLAGDGTDTQYF. The DNA for the CDR3 is TGTGCCAGCAGCTTAGCGGGAGACGGCACAGATACGCAGTATTTT.

In this sample, this clonotype turned up many times. The chain recombines TRBV7-9 with TRBJ1-6; the D gene is possibly TRBD1 (5 bases). The germline V and J ends were trimmed by 3 bases and 4 bases, with 10 bases remaining between them. CDR3 length equals 15 residues. Germline V CDR1 and CDR2: SEHNR, FQNEAQ (reference sequence). CDR3 loop: CASSLGRIYNSPLHF. The CDR3 nucleotides read TGTGCCAGCAGCTTGGGACGGATATATAATTCACCCCTCCACTTT.

J is TRBJ1-2 and V is TRBV12-3 or TRBV12-4, with 7 bases fitting TRBD1. V lost 8 bases and J lost 6; bases outside the gene matches: 9. This CDR3 spans 13 amino acids. CDR3 coding DNA: TGTGCCAGCGGTAGGGGGCAGGGGGATGGCTACACCTTC. It translates to CASGRGQGDGYTF.

This clonotype occurred many times. The CDR3 bases are TGTGCCAGCAGCCGGGGGAGCTCCTATAATTCACCCCTCCACTTT. This gives the protein CASSRGSSYNSPLHF. The chain uses TRBV6-2 or TRBV6-3 and TRBJ1-6; maybe TRBD1 (5 bases). The CDR3 runs to 15 residues. CDR1 and CDR2 from the germline V gene are MNHEY and SVGEGT. V lost 6 bases, J lost 0 bases, and 9 bases lay in between.

This clonotype was observed a few times. The rearrangement links TRBV7-9 to TRBJ2-1, with D possibly matching TRBD2 (5 bases). Germline lookup yields CDR1 SEHNR and CDR2 FQNEAQ (reference sequence). V shed 5 bases and J shed 4 bases, with 9 bases lying between them. This CDR3 region has 13 residues. The CDR3 DNA is TGTGCCAGCAGCAACCGGGGTTACAATGAGCAGTTCTTC. Translated: CASSNRGYNEQFF.

The chain couples TRBV7-8 to TRBJ1-5; tentatively, D is TRBD1 (5 bases). The CDR3 runs 14 residues. Germline CDR1 reads SGHVS; CDR2 reads FQNEAQ. V gave up 0 bases and J gave up 7 bases, with 10 bases separating them. CDR3 region: CASSLAGEHQPQHF. The CDR3 DNA sequence: TGTGCCAGCAGCTTAGCGGGGGAACACCAGCCCCAGCATTTT.

As regards this clonotype: A much larger clone differs by one base, so this may be a read error. V gene TRBV2 combines with J gene TRBJ1-5; D may be TRBD1 (6 bases). Trimming cost V 5 bases and J 2 bases, with 10 bases left between them. CDR1 SNHLY and CDR2 FYNNEI come from the germline V gene. The CDR3 covers 14 residues. The CDR3 region is CASSKDSGNQPQHF. The CDR3 nucleotides read TGTGCCAGCAGTAAGGACAGTGGCAATCAGCCCCAGCATTTT. The complete variable domain, with remaining parts taken from reference TRBV2 and TRBJ1-5, reads EPEVTQTPSHQVTQMGQEVILRCVPISNHLYFYWYRQILGQKVEFLVSFYNNEISEKSEIFDDQFSVERPDGSNFTLKIRSTKLEDSAMYFCASSKDSGNQPQHFGDGTRLSIL.

This chain links TRBV20-1 with TRBJ1-5, with TRBD1 identical over 9 bases. Germline V gene lookup returns CDR1 DFQATT and CDR2 SNEGSKA (reference sequence). This CDR3 is 15 amino acids long. Trimming at V came to 5 bases and at J to 2 bases, leaving 7 bases not matched to a gene. CDR3 DNA: TGCAGTGCTCCTACAGGGGGCGGGGGCAATCAGCCCCAGCATTTT. It encodes CSAPTGGGGNQPQHF.

This clonotype was observed many times. The rearrangement uses TRBV7-8 and TRBJ2-1; D gene unclear. Per the germline V gene, CDR1 is SGHVS and CDR2 is FQNEAQ. The CDR3 loop spans 15 amino acids. V dropped 0 bases and J dropped 7 bases, with 13 bases sitting between them. The CDR3, as DNA: TGTGCCAGCAGCTTAGCCCAGGTTGGGGTTAATGAGCAGTTCTTC. It codes for CASSLAQVGVNEQFF.

This clonotype has only a few counts. J is TRBJ2-3 and V is TRBV30, with D perhaps TRBD1 (5 bases). The CDR3 runs 12 residues. Trimming pared 2 bases from V and 4 bases from J, leaving 7 bases between. Germline assignment: CDR1 GTSNPN and CDR2 SVGIG (reference sequence). The CDR3 coding sequence is TGTGCCTGGAGTTCAGGGCCAGATACGCAGTATTTT. It codes for CAWSSGPDTQYF.

Of note for this clonotype: This may arise from a read error, as a much more abundant clone is one base away. The gene calls are TRBV18 and TRBJ1-5; TRBD1 agrees at 8 bases. The closer fit of TRBJ2-3 to the DNA end suggests the J call may be wrong. Germline CDR1 and CDR2: KGHSH and LQKENI. The CDR3 contains 18 residues. In DNA, the CDR3 is TGTGCCAGCTCACCCCGACAGGGGTGGGGGGTAAGCAATCAGCCCCAGTATTTT. Protein product: CASSPRQGWGVSNQPQYF.

This clonotype has ten or more counts. The rearrangement links TRBV7-9 to TRBJ1-2; 8 bases are shared with TRBD1. This CDR3 has 15 amino acids. The trim removed 5 bases at V and 8 bases at J, leaving 13 bases unmatched. CDR1 is SEHNR and CDR2 is FQNEAQ in the germline V gene (reference sequence). The DNA of the CDR3 is TGTGCCAGCAGCGACACAGGGGGTGATTTTGCGGGCTACACCTTC. Its protein is CASSDTGGDFAGYTF. Variable domain in full (rest from reference TRBV7-9 and TRBJ1-2): DTGVSQNPRHKITKRGQNVTFRCDPISEHNRLYWYRQTLGQGPEFLTYFQNEAQLEKSRLLSDRFSAERPKGSFSTLEIQRTEQGDSAMYLCASSDTGGDFAGYTFGSGTRLTVV.

The rearrangement joins TRBV12-3 or TRBV12-4 to TRBJ1-3, with D possibly being TRBD1 (5 bases). CDR3 length: 14 residues. V was shortened by 3 bases and J by 7 bases, with 13 bases between the two germline ends. In nucleotides, the CDR3 is TGTGCCAGCAGTTTTGGCAGGGATTATAACACCATATATTTT. Protein: CASSFGRDYNTIYF.

This clonotype was picked up a small number of times. J is TRBJ2-1 and V is TRBV11-2; weak D call: TRBD2 (6 bases). V was shortened by 6 bases and J by 9 bases, with 18 bases between the two germline ends. This CDR3 has 14 amino acids. Germline assignment: CDR1 SGHAT and CDR2 FQNNGV. CDR3 bases: TGTGCCAGCAGTGGAGGACTACTACGGGGTGAGCAGTTCTTC. As protein: CASSGGLLRGEQFF.

The chain joins TRBV14 to TRBJ1-6; TRBD1 is a possible D gene (5 bases). Per germline, CDR1 SGHDN and CDR2 FVKESK. The CDR3 extends over 13 amino acids. V was pared by 3 bases and J by 9 bases, with 9 bases between. CDR3: CASSHAGFSPLHF. The DNA of the CDR3 is TGTGCCAGCAGCCACGCAGGGTTTTCACCCCTCCACTTT.

This clonotype was recorded a few times. The chain couples TRBV28 to TRBJ1-5, with no clear D. The CDR3 extends over 14 amino acids. Germline CDR1 and CDR2: MDHEN and SYDVKM. Deletions cut 4 bases from V and 5 bases from J, with 12 bases between. CDR3 amino acids: CASSSLQLDQPQHF. The DNA of the CDR3 is TGTGCCAGCAGTTCCCTCCAGTTGGATCAGCCCCAGCATTTT.

The chain employs TRBV5-1 and TRBJ1-5; the match to TRBD1 covers 7 bases. Looked up from germline, CDR1 is SGHRS and CDR2 is YFSETQ. The V gene end was trimmed by 4 bases and the J gene end by 6 bases; junction bases not matched to a gene: 10. The CDR3 length is 15 residues. CDR3 nucleotide sequence: TGCGCCAGCAGCATTGCCGGGACAGTGAGTCAGCCCCAGCATTTT. Translating it yields CASSIAGTVSQPQHF.

This clonotype was picked up many times. The chain is built from TRBV7-2 and TRBJ2-3; D perhaps matches TRBD2 (6 bases). Germline V gene lookup returns CDR1 SGHTA and CDR2 FQGNSA. This CDR3 region has 14 residues. Trimming removed 5 bases from V and 2 bases from J, with 11 bases in between. The CDR3 here is CASSPGTFTDTQYF. In nucleotides, the CDR3 is TGTGCCAGCAGCCCCGGGACTTTCACAGATACGCAGTATTTT.

The rearrangement uses TRBV6-5 and TRBJ2-5; TRBD2 matches 11 bases. Germline V gene lookup returns CDR1 MNHEY and CDR2 SVGAGI. Unmatched junction bases numbered 6, after V lost 2 bases and J lost 4 bases. The CDR3 runs 16 residues. The CDR3 here is CASSYGLAGGGETQYF. DNA for the CDR3: TGTGCCAGCAGTTACGGGCTAGCGGGAGGCGGAGAGACCCAGTACTTC.

This clonotype has ten or more counts. The V gene is TRBV7-8, the J gene TRBJ1-1; D is uncertain. Germline CDR1 SGHVS, CDR2 FQNEAQ. Trimming took off 5 bases at V and 1 base at J, with 20 bases between the two ends. This CDR3 has 17 amino acids. CDR3 region: CASSGRTEGLQNTEAFF. The CDR3 nucleotides read TGTGCCAGCAGCGGACGGACCGAGGGCCTCCAGAACACTGAAGCTTTCTTT.